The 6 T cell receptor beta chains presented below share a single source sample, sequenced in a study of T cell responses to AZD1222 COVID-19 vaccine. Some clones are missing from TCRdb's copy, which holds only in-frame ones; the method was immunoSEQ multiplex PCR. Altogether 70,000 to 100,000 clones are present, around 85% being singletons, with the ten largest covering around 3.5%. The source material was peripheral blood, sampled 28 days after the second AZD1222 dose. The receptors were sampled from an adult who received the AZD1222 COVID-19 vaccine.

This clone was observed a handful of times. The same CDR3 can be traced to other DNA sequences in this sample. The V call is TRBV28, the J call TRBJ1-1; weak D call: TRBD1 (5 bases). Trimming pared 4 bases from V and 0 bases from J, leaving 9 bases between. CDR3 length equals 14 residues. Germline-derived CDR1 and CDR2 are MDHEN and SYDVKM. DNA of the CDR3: TGTGCCAGCAGTTGGGGGAACATGAACACTGAAGCTTTCTTT. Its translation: CASSWGNMNTEAFF.

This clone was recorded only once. The CDR3 loop is CASSPWRTLLPTNYGYTF. CDR3 in DNA: TGTGCCAGCAGTCCGTGGAGGACGCTTCTTCCTACTAACTATGGCTACACCTTC. The chain combines TRBV28 with TRBJ1-2; the D is unclear. Germline CDR1 and CDR2: MDHEN and SYDVKM. The CDR3 sequence is 18 residues long. Trimming took off 5 bases at V and 0 bases at J, with 22 bases between the two ends.

The CDR3 nucleotides read TGTGCCACCAGTGATGATTACAATGAGCAGTTCTTC. Translated: CATSDDYNEQFF. J is TRBJ2-1 and V is TRBV24-1, with unresolved D. This CDR3 has 12 residues. Germline V CDR1 and CDR2: KGHDR, SFDVKD. V was cut by 3 bases and J by 4 bases, with 3 bases left in between.

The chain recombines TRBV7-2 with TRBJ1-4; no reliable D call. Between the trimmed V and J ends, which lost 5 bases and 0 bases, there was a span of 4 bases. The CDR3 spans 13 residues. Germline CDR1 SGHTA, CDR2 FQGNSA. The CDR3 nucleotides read TGTGCCAGCAGCCCCACAACTAATGAAAAACTGTTTTTT. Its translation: CASSPTTNEKLFF.

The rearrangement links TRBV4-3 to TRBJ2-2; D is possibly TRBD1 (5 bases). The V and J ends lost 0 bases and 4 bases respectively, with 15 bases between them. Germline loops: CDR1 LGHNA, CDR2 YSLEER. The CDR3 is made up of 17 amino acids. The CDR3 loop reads CASSQEGRGLFTGELFF. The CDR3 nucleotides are TGCGCCAGCAGCCAAGAGGGAAGGGGTCTATTCACCGGGGAGCTGTTTTTT.

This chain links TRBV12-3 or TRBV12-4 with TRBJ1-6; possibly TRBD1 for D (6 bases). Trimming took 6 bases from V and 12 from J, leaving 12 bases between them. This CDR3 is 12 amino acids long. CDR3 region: CASRPGTLPLHF. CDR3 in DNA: TGTGCCAGCAGGCCCGGGACATTACCCCTCCACTTT.